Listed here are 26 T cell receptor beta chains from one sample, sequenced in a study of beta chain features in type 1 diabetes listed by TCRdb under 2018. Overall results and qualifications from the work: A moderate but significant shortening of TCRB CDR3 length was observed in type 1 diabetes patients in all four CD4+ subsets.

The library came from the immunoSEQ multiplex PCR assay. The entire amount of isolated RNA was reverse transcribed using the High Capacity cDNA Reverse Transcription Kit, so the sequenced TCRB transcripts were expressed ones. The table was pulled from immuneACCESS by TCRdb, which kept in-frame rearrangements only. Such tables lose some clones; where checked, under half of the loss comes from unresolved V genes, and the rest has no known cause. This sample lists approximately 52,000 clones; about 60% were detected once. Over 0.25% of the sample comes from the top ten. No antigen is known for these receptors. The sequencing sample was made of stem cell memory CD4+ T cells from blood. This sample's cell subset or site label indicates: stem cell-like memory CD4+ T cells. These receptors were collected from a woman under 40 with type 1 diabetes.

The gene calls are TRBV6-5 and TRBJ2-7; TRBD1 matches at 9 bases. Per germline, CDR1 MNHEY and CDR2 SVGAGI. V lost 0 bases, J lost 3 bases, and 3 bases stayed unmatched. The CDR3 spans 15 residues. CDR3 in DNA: TGTGCCAGCAGTTACTCGCGGGGACAGGGCTACGAGCAGTACTTC. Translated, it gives CASSYSRGQGYEQYF.

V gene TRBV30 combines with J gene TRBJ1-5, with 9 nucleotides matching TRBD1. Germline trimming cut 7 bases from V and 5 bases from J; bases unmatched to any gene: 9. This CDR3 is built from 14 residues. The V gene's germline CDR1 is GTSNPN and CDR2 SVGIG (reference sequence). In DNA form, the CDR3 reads TGTGCCTCCAGCCGGGACAGGGTGGATCAGCCCCAGCATTTT. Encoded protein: CASSRDRVDQPQHF.

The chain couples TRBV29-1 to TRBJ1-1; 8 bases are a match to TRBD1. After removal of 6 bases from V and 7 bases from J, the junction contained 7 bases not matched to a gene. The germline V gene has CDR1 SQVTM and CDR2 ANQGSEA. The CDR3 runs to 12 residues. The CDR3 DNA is TGCAGCGTCAGTCCAGGGGGCGATGAAGCTTTCTTT. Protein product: CSVSPGGDEAFF.

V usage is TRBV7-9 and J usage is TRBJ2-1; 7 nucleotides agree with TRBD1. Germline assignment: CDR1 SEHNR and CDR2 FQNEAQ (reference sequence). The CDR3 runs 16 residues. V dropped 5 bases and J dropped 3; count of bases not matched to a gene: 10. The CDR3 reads CASSRRGQRDYNEQFF. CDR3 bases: TGTGCCAGCAGCCGCAGGGGACAGAGGGACTACAATGAGCAGTTCTTC.

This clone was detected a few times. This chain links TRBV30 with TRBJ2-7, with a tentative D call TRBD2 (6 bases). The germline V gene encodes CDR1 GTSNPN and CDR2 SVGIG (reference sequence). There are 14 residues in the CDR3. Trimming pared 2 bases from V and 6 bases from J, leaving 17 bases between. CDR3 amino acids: CAWSSTSGLLEQYF. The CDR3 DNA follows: TGTGCCTGGAGTTCGACTAGTGGTCTCCTCGAGCAGTACTTC.

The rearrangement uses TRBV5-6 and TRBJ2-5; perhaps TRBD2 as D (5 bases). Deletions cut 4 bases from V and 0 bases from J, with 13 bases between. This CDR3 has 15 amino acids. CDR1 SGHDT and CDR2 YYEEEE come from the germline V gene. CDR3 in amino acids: CASSPPGLDQETQYF. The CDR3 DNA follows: TGTGCCAGCAGCCCACCCGGACTCGACCAAGAGACCCAGTACTTC.

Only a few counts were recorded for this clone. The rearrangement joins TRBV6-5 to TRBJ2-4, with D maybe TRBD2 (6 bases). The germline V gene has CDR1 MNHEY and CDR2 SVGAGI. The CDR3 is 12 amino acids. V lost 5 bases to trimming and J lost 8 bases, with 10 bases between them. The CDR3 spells CASSGTSHIQYF. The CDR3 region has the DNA TGTGCCAGCAGTGGTACTAGCCACATTCAGTACTTC.

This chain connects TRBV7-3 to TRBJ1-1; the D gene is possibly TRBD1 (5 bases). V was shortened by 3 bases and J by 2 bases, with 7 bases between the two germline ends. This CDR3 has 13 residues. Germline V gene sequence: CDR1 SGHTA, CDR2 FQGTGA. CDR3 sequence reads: CASSLTDNTEAFF. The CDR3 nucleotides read TGTGCCAGCAGCTTGACAGATAACACTGAAGCTTTCTTT.

CDR3 bases: TGTGCCACCAGCAGAGATGGGGCGGGGGTCAGCTATGGCTACACCTTC. It encodes CATSRDGAGVSYGYTF. The J gene is TRBJ1-2, the V gene TRBV15; D may be TRBD1 (5 bases). Germline lookup yields CDR1 LNHNV and CDR2 YYDKDF (reference sequence). CDR3 size: 16 residues. Trimming left V 0 bases short and J 4 bases short, with 15 bases between. Looking up the rest from reference TRBV15 and TRBJ1-2 gives the full variable domain: DAMVIQNPRYQVTQFGKPVTLSCSQTLNHNVMYWYQQKSSQAPKLLFHYYDKDFNNEADTPDNFQSRRPNTSFCFLDIRSPGLGDTAMYLCATSRDGAGVSYGYTFGSGTRLTVV.

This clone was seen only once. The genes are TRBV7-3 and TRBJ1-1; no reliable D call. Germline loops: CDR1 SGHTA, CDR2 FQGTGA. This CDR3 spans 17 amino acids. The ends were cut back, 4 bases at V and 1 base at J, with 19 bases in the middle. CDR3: CASSSIAPRLTNTEAFF. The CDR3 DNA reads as TGTGCCAGCAGCTCCATCGCGCCTCGCCTAACGAACACTGAAGCTTTCTTT.

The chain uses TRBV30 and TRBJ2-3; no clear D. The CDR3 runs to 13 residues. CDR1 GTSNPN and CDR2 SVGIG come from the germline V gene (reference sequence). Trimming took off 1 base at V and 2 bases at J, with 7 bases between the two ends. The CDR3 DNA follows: TGTGCCTGGAGTGGGCTGTCCACAGATACGCAGTATTTT. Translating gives CAWSGLSTDTQYF.

The CDR3: CASSQSGGSGEDNHSNQPQHF. Here the CDR3 DNA reads TGCGCCAGCAGTCAATCAGGCGGAAGTGGGGAGGACAACCATAGCAATCAGCCCCAGCATTTT. The chain is built from TRBV23-1 and TRBJ1-5, with a possible D match to TRBD1 (5 bases). TRBV23-1 carries the ORF label, with uncertain function. The V end was cut by 0 bases, the J end by 0 bases, with 24 bases between. CDR3 length: 21 amino acids.

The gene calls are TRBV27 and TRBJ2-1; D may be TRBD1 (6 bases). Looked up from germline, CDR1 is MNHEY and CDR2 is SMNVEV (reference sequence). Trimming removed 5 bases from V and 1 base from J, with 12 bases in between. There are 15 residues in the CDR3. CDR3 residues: CASSLNRESYNEQFF. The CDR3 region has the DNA TGTGCCAGCAGTCTGAACAGGGAGTCCTACAATGAGCAGTTCTTC.

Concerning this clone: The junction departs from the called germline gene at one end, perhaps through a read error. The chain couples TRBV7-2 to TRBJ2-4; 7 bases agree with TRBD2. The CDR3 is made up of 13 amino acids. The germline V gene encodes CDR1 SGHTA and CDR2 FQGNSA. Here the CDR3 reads CASSLVGSGKVNF. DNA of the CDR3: TGTGCCAGCAGCTTAGTAGGCAGCGGGAAAGTGAACTTC.

CDR3 sequence reads: CASSQYLGDRGGYTF. In DNA, the CDR3 is TGCGCCAGCAGCCAATACCTGGGTGATAGAGGGGGCTACACCTTC. The chain uses TRBV4-1 and TRBJ1-2; D not resolved. CDR1 is MGHRA, CDR2 YSYEKL, per germline. The CDR3 runs 15 residues. V was shortened by 2 bases and J by 8 bases, with 18 bases between the two germline ends.

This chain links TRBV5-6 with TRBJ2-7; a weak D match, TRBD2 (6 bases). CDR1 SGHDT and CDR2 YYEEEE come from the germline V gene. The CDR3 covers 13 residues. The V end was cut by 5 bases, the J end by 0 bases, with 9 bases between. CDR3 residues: CASRRGLSYEQYF. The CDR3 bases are TGTGCCAGCAGGCGGGGACTCTCCTACGAGCAGTACTTC.

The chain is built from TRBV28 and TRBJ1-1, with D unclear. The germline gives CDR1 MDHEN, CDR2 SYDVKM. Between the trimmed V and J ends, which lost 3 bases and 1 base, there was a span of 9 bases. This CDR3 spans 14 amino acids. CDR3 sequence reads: CASSFPGRNTEAFF. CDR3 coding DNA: TGTGCCAGCAGTTTCCCAGGTCGGAACACTGAAGCTTTCTTT.

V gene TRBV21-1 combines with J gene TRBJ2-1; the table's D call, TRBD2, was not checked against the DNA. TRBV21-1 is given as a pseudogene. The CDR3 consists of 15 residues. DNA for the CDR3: TGTGCCAGCAGCTCCAGGACTAGCGGGATTAGTGAGCAGTTCTTC. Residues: CASSSRTSGISEQFF.

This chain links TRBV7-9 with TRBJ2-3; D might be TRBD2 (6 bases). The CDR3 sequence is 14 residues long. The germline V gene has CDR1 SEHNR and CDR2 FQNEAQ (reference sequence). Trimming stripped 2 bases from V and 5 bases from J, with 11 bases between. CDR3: CASSLMGGGDTQYF. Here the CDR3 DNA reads TGTGCCAGCAGCTTAATGGGAGGTGGAGATACGCAGTATTTT.

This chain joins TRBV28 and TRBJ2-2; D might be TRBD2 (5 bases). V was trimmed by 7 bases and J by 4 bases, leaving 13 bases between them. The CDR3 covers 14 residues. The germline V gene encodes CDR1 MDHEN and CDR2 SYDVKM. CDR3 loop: CASMWTVTTGELFF. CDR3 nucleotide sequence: TGTGCCAGCATGTGGACTGTTACCACCGGGGAGCTGTTTTTT. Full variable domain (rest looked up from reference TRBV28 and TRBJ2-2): DVKVTQSSRYLVKRTGEKVFLECVQDMDHENMFWYRQDPGLGLRLIYFSYDVKMKEKGDIPEGYSVSREKKERFSLILESASTNQTSMYLCASMWTVTTGELFFGEGSRLTVL.

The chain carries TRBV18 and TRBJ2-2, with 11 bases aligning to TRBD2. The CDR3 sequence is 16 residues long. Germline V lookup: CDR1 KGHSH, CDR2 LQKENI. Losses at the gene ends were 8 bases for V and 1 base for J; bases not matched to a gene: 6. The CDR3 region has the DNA TGTGCCAGCGACACTAGCGGGGGAGTGAACACCGGGGAGCTGTTTTTT. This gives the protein CASDTSGGVNTGELFF.

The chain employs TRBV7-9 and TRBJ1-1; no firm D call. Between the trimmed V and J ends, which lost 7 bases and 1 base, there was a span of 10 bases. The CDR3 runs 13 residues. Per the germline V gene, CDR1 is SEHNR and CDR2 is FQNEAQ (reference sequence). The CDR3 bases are TGTGCCAGCACCCCTGTGGCGAACACTGAAGCTTTCTTT. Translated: CASTPVANTEAFF.

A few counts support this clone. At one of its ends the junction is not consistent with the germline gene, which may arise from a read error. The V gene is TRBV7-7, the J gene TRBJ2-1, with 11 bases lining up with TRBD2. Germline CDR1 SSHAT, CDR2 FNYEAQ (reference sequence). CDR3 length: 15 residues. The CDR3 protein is CASSSTSGEGYEQFF. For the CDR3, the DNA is TGTGCTAGCAGCTCGACTAGCGGGGAGGGCTATGAGCAGTTCTTC. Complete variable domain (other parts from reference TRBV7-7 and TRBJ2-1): GAGVSQSPRYKVTKRGQDVTLRCDPISSHATLYWYQQALGQGPEFLTYFNYEAQPDKSGLPSDRFSAERPEGSISTLTIQRTEQRDSAMYRCASSSTSGEGYEQFFGPGTRLTVL.

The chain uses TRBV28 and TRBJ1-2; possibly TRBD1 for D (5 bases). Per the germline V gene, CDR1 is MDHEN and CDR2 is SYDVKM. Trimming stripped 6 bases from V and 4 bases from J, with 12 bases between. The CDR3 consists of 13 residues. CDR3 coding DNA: TGTGCCAGCAGAAACGGGGGTGGCTATGGCTACACCTTC. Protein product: CASRNGGGYGYTF.

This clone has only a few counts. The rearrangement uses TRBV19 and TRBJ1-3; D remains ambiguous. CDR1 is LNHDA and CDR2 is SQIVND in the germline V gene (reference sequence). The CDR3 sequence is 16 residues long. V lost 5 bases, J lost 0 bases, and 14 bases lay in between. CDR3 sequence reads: CASSGRNPLSGNTIYF. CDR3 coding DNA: TGTGCCAGTAGTGGGAGGAATCCACTCTCTGGAAACACCATATATTTT.

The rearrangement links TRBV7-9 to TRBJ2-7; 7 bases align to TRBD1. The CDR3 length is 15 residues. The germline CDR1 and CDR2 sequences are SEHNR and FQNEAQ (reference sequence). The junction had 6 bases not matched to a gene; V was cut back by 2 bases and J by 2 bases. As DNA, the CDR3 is TGTGCCAGCAGCTTACAGGGGGAAAGAACCTACGAGCAGTACTTC. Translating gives CASSLQGERTYEQYF.